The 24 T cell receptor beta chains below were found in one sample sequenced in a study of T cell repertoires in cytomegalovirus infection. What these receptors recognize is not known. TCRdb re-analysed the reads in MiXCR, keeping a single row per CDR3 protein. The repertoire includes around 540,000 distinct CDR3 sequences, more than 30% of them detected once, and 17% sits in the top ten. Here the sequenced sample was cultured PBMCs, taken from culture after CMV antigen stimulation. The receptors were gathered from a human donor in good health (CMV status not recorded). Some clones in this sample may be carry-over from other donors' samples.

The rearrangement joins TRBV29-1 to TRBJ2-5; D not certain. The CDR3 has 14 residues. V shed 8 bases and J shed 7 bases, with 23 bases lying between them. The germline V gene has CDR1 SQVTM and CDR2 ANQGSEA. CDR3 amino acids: CSLTGGRSAGTQYF. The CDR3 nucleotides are TGCAGCCTAACCGGCGGAAGGTCAGCTGGGACCCAGTACTTC.

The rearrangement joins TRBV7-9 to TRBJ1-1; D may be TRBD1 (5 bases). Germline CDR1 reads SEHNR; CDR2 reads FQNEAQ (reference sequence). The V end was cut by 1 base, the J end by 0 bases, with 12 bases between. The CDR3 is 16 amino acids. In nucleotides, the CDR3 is TGTGCCAGCAGCTTAGTGGAGGCAGGGATGAACACTGAAGCTTTCTTT. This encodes CASSLVEAGMNTEAFF.

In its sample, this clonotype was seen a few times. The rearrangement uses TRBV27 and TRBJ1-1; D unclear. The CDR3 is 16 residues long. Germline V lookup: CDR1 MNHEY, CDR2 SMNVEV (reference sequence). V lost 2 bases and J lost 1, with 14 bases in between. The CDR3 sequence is CASSLNYQTQNTEAFF. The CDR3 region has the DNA TGTGCCAGCAGTTTAAATTACCAGACCCAGAACACTGAAGCTTTCTTT.

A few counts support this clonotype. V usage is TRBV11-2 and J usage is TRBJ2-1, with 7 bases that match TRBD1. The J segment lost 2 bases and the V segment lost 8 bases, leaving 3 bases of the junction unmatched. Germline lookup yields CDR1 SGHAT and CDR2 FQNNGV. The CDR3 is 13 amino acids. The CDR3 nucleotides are TGTGCCAGCCGGGACAGACCCTACAATGAGCAGTTCTTC. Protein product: CASRDRPYNEQFF.

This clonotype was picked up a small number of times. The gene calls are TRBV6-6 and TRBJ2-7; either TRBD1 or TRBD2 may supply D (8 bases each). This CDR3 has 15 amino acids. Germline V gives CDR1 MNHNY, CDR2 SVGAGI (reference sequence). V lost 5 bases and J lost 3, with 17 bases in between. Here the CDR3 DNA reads TGTGCCAGCAGTCGGGGACAGGCGGGGGGCTACGAGCAGTACGTC. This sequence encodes CASSRGQAGGYEQYV.

The DNA of the CDR3 is TGCGCCAGCAGCTTTGGGAGGGAGGGGAGCAATGAGCAGTTCTTC. Translating it yields CASSFGREGSNEQFF. The chain recombines TRBV5-1 with TRBJ2-1; TRBD2 agrees at 7 bases. CDR1 is SGHRS, CDR2 YFSETQ, per germline. There are 15 residues in the CDR3. J gave up 6 bases and V 2 bases, and 8 bases lay outside the gene matches.

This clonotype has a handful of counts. CDR3 sequence: CASSLAGNRDQPQHF. The CDR3 nucleotides read TGTGCCAGCAGCTTAGCCGGGAATCGGGACCAGCCCCAGCATTTT. This rearrangement joins TRBV7-9 to TRBJ1-5, with D possibly being TRBD1 (5 bases). The CDR3 is 15 residues long. Trimming removed 0 bases from V and 7 bases from J, with 13 bases in between. Germline V CDR1 and CDR2: SEHNR, FQNEAQ (reference sequence).

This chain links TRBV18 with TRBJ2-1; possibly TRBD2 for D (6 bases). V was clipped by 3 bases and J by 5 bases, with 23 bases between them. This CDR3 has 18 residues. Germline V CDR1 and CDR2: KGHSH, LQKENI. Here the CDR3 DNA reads TGTGCCAGCTCACCCCCAGGCGGCGGGATCCTCAATAACAATGAGCAGTTCTTC. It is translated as CASSPPGGGILNNNEQFF.

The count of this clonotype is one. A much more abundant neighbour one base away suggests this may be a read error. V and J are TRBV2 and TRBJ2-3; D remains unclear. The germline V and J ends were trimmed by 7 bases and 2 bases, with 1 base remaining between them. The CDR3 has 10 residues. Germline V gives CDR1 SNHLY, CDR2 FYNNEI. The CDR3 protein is CASITDTQYF. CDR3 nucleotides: TGTGCCAGCATCACAGATACGCAGTATTTT. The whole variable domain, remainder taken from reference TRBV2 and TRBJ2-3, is EPEVTQTPSHQVTQMGQEVILRCVPISNHLYFYWYRQILGQKVEFLVSFYNNEISEKSEIFDDQFSVERPDGSNFTLKIRSTKLEDSAMYFCASITDTQYFGPGTRLTVL.

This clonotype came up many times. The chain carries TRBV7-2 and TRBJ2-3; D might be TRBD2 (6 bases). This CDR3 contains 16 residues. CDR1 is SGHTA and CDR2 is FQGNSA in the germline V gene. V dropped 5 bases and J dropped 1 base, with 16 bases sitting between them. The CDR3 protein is CASSPRRGIRTDTQYF. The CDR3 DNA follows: TGTGCCAGCAGCCCGCGGCGGGGCATTCGCACAGATACGCAGTATTTT.

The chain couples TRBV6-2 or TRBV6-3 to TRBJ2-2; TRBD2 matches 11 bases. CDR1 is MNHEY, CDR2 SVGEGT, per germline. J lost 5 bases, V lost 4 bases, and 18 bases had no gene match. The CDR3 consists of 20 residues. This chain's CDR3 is CASSSRSGRASRSVTGELFF. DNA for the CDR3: TGTGCCAGCAGTTCTCGTAGCGGGAGGGCCAGTCGTTCGGTGACCGGGGAGCTGTTTTTT.

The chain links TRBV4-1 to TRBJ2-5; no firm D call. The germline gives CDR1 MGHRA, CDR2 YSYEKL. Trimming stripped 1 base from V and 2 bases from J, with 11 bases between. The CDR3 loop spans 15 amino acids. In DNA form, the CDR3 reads TGCGCCAGCAGCCAAGGTCAGCAGCCTCAAGAGACCCAGTACTTC. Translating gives CASSQGQQPQETQYF.

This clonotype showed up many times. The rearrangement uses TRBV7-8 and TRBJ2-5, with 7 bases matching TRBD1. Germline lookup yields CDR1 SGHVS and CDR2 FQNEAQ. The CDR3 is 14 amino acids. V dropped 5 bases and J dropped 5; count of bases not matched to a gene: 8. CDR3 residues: CASSTWTGRETQYF. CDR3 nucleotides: TGTGCCAGCAGCACCTGGACAGGAAGGGAGACCCAGTACTTC.

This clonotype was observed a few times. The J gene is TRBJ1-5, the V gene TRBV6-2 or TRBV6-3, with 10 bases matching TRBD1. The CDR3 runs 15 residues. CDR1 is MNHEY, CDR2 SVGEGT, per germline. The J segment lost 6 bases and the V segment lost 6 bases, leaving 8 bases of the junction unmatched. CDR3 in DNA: TGTGCCAGCAGGCCGACAGGGGGCTGGGGTCAGCCCCAGCATTTT. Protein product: CASRPTGGWGQPQHF.

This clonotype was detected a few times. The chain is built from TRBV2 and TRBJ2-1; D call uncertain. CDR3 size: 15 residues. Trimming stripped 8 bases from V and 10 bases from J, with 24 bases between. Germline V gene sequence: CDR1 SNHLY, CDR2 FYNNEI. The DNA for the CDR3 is TGTGCCAGCGTCTTTTCAGAGACCCCACCCCAGGAGCAGTTCTTC. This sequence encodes CASVFSETPPQEQFF.

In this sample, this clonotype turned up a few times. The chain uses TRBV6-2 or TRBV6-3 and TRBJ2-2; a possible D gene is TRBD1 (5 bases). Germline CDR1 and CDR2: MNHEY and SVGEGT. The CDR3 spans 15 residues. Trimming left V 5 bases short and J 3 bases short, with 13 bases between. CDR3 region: CASSRASRDTGELFF. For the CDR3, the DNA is TGTGCCAGCAGTCGGGCCTCCAGGGACACCGGGGAGCTGTTTTTT.

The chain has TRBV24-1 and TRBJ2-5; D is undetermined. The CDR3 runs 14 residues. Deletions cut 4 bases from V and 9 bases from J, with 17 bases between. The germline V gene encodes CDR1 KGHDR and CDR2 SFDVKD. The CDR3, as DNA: TGTGCCACCAGTGAGGTTTCAGGATTTGGGGCCCAGTACTTC. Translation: CATSEVSGFGAQYF.

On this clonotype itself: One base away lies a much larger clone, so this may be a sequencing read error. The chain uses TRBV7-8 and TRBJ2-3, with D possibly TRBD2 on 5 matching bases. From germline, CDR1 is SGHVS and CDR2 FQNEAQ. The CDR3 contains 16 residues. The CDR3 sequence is CASSFQGRAGTDTEYF. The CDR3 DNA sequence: TGTGCCAGCAGCTTCCAAGGGCGGGCGGGCACAGATACGGAGTATTTT. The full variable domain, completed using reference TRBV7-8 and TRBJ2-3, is GAGVSQSPRYKVAKRGQDVALRCDPISGHVSLFWYQQALGQGPEFLTYFQNEAQLDKSGLPSDRFFAERPEGSVSTLKIQRTQQEDSAVYLCASSFQGRAGTDTEYFGPGTRLTVL.

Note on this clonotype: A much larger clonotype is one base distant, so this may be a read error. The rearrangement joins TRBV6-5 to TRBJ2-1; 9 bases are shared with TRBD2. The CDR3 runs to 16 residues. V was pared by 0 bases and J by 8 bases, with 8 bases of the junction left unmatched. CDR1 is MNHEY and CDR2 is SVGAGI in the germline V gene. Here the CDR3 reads CASSYSLAGWVDEQFF. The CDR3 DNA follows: TGTGCCAGCAGTTACTCTCTAGCGGGGTGGGTGGATGAGCAGTTCTTC.

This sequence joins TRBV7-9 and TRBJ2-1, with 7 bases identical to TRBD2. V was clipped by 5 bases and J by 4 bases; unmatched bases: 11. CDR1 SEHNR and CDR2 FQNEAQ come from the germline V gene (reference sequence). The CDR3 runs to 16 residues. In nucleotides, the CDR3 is TGTGCCAGCAGCCCCCAACGGCGGGAGAGGTACAATGAGCAGTTCTTC. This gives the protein CASSPQRRERYNEQFF.

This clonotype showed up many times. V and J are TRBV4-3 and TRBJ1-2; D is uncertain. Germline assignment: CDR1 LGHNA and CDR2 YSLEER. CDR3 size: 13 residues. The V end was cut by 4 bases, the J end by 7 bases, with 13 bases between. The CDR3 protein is CASSRGIVGGYTF. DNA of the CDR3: TGCGCCAGCAGCCGTGGGATAGTCGGTGGCTACACCTTC.

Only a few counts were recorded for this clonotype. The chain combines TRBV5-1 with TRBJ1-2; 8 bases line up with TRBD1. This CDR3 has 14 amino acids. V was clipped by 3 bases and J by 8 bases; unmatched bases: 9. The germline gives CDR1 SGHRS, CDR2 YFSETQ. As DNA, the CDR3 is TGCGCCAGCAGCTACGGACAGGGCCACGGAGGCTACACCTTC. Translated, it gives CASSYGQGHGGYTF.

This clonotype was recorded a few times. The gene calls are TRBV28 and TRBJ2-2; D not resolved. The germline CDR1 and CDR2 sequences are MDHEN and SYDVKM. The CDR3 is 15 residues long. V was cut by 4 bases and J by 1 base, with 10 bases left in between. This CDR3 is CASSWATVNTGELFF. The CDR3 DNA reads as TGTGCCAGCAGTTGGGCTACTGTGAACACCGGGGAGCTGTTTTTT.

CDR3 nucleotide sequence: TGTGCCAGCAGTTGGAGGACTAGCGGGAGTTCCTACAATGAGCAGTTCTTC. As protein: CASSWRTSGSSYNEQFF. The rearrangement joins TRBV6-1 to TRBJ2-1; the match to TRBD2 covers 13 bases. The germline V gene encodes CDR1 MNHNS and CDR2 SASEGT. The CDR3 loop spans 17 amino acids. V gave up 5 bases and J gave up 1 base; unmatched junction bases: 5.